These 27 T cell receptor beta chains came from one sample sequenced in a study of blood T cell repertoires in COVID-19. Assay used: immunoSEQ multiplex PCR; TCRdb lists only in-frame clones, some missing. In the table there are some 410,000 clones, around 89% of which are singletons. The sample comprised PBMCs or T cells enriched from blood (not recorded which). These receptors came from a woman under 40 with acute COVID-19.

The sample holds one count of this clone. The V and J genes are TRBV18 and TRBJ2-1; weak D call: TRBD1 (5 bases). CDR1 and CDR2 from the germline V gene are KGHSH and LQKENI. V lost 5 bases and J lost 4, with 18 bases in between. This CDR3 comprises 16 residues. CDR3 coding DNA: TGTGCCAGCTCATCCGAGAAGGACAATTGGTACAATGAGCAGTTCTTC. Protein product: CASSSEKDNWYNEQFF.

This chain links TRBV19 with TRBJ1-6; no clear D gene. The CDR3 covers 14 residues. The V and J ends lost 3 bases and 10 bases respectively, with 13 bases between them. Germline V CDR1 and CDR2: LNHDA, SQIVND (reference sequence). CDR3 bases: TGTGCCAGTAGTATTACCGGGGTAGGCTCACCCCTCCACTTT. Amino acids: CASSITGVGSPLHF.

The gene calls are TRBV2 and TRBJ1-2, with a weak D call TRBD1 (6 bases). CDR1 SNHLY and CDR2 FYNNEI come from the germline V gene. This CDR3 is 13 amino acids long. V shed 6 bases and J shed 5 bases, with 13 bases lying between them. The CDR3 here is CASSGQSFYGYTF. The DNA for the CDR3 is TGTGCCAGCAGCGGACAGTCGTTTTATGGCTACACCTTC. The entire variable domain, with the rest obtained from reference TRBV2 and TRBJ1-2, is as follows: EPEVTQTPSHQVTQMGQEVILRCVPISNHLYFYWYRQILGQKVEFLVSFYNNEISEKSEIFDDQFSVERPDGSNFTLKIRSTKLEDSAMYFCASSGQSFYGYTFGSGTRLTVV.

The genes are TRBV29-1 and TRBJ1-3, with D possibly matching TRBD1 (6 bases). Germline CDR1 reads SQVTM; CDR2 reads ANQGSEA. The CDR3 contains 13 residues. Trimming removed 2 bases from V and 4 bases from J, with 9 bases in between. The CDR3 is CSVEKQGGNTIYF. Here the CDR3 DNA reads TGCAGCGTTGAAAAACAGGGCGGAAACACCATATATTTT.

The chain is built from TRBV3-1 (or the pseudogene TRBV3-2) and TRBJ1-1; 12 nucleotides agree with TRBD1. Per germline, CDR1 LGHDT and CDR2 YNNKEL (reference sequence). CDR3 size: 15 residues. V shed 4 bases and J 8 bases; nucleotides not matched to a gene: 8. The CDR3 region has the DNA TGTGCCAGCAGCCTCCATCCGGGACAGGGGGCCGAAGCTTTCTTT. Amino acid sequence: CASSLHPGQGAEAFF.

The gene calls are TRBV5-6 and TRBJ2-7; D might be TRBD2 (6 bases). The germline V gene has CDR1 SGHDT and CDR2 YYEEEE. Trimming took off 3 bases at V and 6 bases at J, with 7 bases between the two ends. This CDR3 is 11 amino acids long. CDR3 amino acids: CASSWRGEQYF. As DNA, the CDR3 is TGTGCCAGCAGCTGGCGGGGCGAGCAGTACTTC.

The chain couples TRBV6-2 or TRBV6-3 to TRBJ2-2; 11 nucleotides agree with TRBD2. The CDR3 loop spans 17 amino acids. Trimming cost V 3 bases and J 2 bases; bases outside gene matches: 5. Germline V CDR1 and CDR2: MNHEY, SVGEGT. DNA for the CDR3: TGTGCCAGCAGTTATCTAGCGGGGGGCCCTAACACCGGGGAGCTGTTTTTT. This encodes CASSYLAGGPNTGELFF.

The chain couples TRBV23-1 to TRBJ2-7; possibly TRBD2 for D (6 bases). TRBV23-1 is designated an ORF whose function remains uncertain. The CDR3 spans 18 residues. Trimming removed 0 bases at V and 6 bases at J, with 24 bases between. As DNA, the CDR3 is TGCGCCAGCAGTCAATCGAGCTGGAAGGGGCCAGGGACTCTCGAGCAGTACTTC. It specifies CASSQSSWKGPGTLEQYF.

This clone was seen a few times. The V gene is TRBV7-2, the J gene TRBJ1-2; 7 nucleotides match TRBD1. The CDR3 has 15 residues. The germline V gene encodes CDR1 SGHTA and CDR2 FQGNSA. The V gene end was trimmed by 5 bases and the J gene end by 6 bases; junction bases not matched to a gene: 12. The CDR3 sequence is CASSTEGARKHGYTF. The CDR3 region has the DNA TGTGCCAGCAGCACCGAGGGGGCGCGTAAACATGGCTACACCTTC.

The genes are TRBV15 and TRBJ2-7, with 7 bases identical to TRBD2. V lost 5 bases, J lost 0 bases, and 7 bases stayed unmatched. This CDR3 has 15 amino acids. Germline V gene lookup returns CDR1 LNHNV and CDR2 YYDKDF (reference sequence). The CDR3 loop reads CATSPGGDPSYEQYF. The CDR3 nucleotides read TGTGCCACCAGCCCTGGGGGGGACCCCTCCTACGAGCAGTACTTC.

The chain joins TRBV24-1 to TRBJ1-1, with a possible D match to TRBD1 (6 bases). The germline gives CDR1 KGHDR, CDR2 SFDVKD. The CDR3 length is 14 residues. V lost 3 bases, J lost 10 bases, and 17 bases lay in between. The CDR3 reads CATSDVNRVVGAFF. The CDR3 coding sequence is TGTGCCACCAGTGATGTCAACAGGGTGGTAGGAGCTTTCTTT.

The V gene is TRBV7-9, the J gene TRBJ2-3, with 8 positions matching TRBD2. Looked up from germline, CDR1 is SEHNR and CDR2 is FQNEAQ (reference sequence). Trimming took 1 base from V and 4 from J; bases not matched to a gene: 16. The CDR3 is made up of 19 amino acids. CDR3 loop: CASSLEGSIRGGSPDTQYF. CDR3 bases: TGTGCCAGCAGCTTAGAAGGGTCTATACGGGGGGGCAGCCCAGATACGCAGTATTTT.

V gene TRBV12-3 or TRBV12-4 combines with J gene TRBJ1-2; TRBD1 is a possible D gene (5 bases). CDR3 length: 13 residues. Trimming removed 7 bases from V and 3 bases from J, with 12 bases in between. As DNA, the CDR3 is TGTGCCAGCACGGCAGGGCAAGACTATGGCTACACCTTC. Its translation: CASTAGQDYGYTF.

The genes are TRBV5-1 and TRBJ2-6; unclear D gene. CDR3 size: 16 residues. V was shortened by 2 bases and J by 1 base, with 10 bases between the two germline ends. Germline-derived CDR1 and CDR2 are SGHRS and YFSETQ. The CDR3 spells CASSFSGLSGANVLTF. For the CDR3, the DNA is TGCGCCAGCAGCTTCAGTGGGCTATCTGGGGCCAACGTCCTGACTTTC.

The chain links TRBV5-5 to TRBJ1-2, with D perhaps matching TRBD1 (5 bases). The V gene lost 1 base and the J gene lost 3 bases, with 7 bases spanning the gap. The CDR3 is 13 amino acids. CDR1 and CDR2 (germline): SGHKS, YYEKEE (reference sequence). The CDR3 sequence: CASSLSRDYGYTF. Here the CDR3 DNA reads TGTGCCAGCAGCTTGAGCAGGGACTATGGCTACACCTTC.

V usage is TRBV7-4 and J usage is TRBJ1-5, with unresolved D. Trimming shortened V by 1 base and J by 9 bases, and 16 bases separated the two germline ends. The CDR3 loop spans 15 amino acids. Germline-derived CDR1 and CDR2 are SGHVT and SQSDAQ. Here the CDR3 DNA reads TGTGCCAGCAGCTTAGTTGTCAGCCTAGCGGGGCCCCAGCATTTT. Its protein is CASSLVVSLAGPQHF.

The chain employs TRBV27 and TRBJ2-7; no clear D. V was pared by 0 bases and J by 3 bases, with 12 bases between. The CDR3 runs 15 residues. Looked up from germline, CDR1 is MNHEY and CDR2 is SMNVEV (reference sequence). CDR3 DNA sequence: TGTGCCAGCAGTTTATCCTCGTACAGAAACTACGAGCAGTACTTC. Its translation: CASSLSSYRNYEQYF.

This clone appeared a few times. The chain has TRBV7-9 and TRBJ1-1, with D maybe TRBD1 (6 bases). Trimming left V 5 bases short and J 0 bases short, with 13 bases between. CDR1 is SEHNR, CDR2 FQNEAQ, per germline (reference sequence). This CDR3 region has 15 residues. This CDR3 is CASSPKGVMNTEAFF. In DNA form, the CDR3 reads TGTGCCAGCAGCCCCAAGGGGGTCATGAACACTGAAGCTTTCTTT.

This chain uses TRBV6-2 or TRBV6-3 with TRBJ2-7; TRBD1 aligns across 7 bases. CDR1 is MNHEY and CDR2 is SVGEGT in the germline V gene. V lost 3 bases and J lost 4; bases outside the gene matches: 3. This CDR3 has 13 amino acids. The CDR3 region is CASSYGTEYEQYF. CDR3 nucleotides: TGTGCCAGCAGTTATGGGACAGAGTACGAGCAGTACTTC.

This chain connects TRBV7-9 to TRBJ1-2; D ambiguous. CDR1 and CDR2 from the germline V gene are SEHNR and FQNEAQ (reference sequence). Deletions cut 5 bases from V and 8 bases from J, with 21 bases between. The CDR3 totals 15 residues. DNA for the CDR3: TGTGCCAGCAGCGCGTCTCTAGGGTGGGGAGAGGGCTACACCTTC. The encoded protein is CASSASLGWGEGYTF.

V usage is TRBV3-1 (or the pseudogene TRBV3-2) and J usage is TRBJ2-3; 11 nucleotides agree with TRBD2. J was trimmed by 2 bases and V by 3 bases; bases with no gene match: 4. The CDR3 has 16 residues. Germline loops: CDR1 LGHDT, CDR2 YNNKEL (reference sequence). The CDR3 here is CASSHASGGITDTQYF. The DNA of the CDR3 is TGTGCCAGCAGCCACGCTAGCGGGGGGATCACAGATACGCAGTATTTT.

The V and J genes are TRBV19 and TRBJ1-5, with 7 positions matching TRBD1. The CDR3 consists of 15 residues. Trimming at V came to 4 bases and at J to 3 bases, leaving 6 bases not matched to a gene. Germline V lookup: CDR1 LNHDA, CDR2 SQIVND (reference sequence). CDR3 in DNA: TGTGCCAGTAGTAAACAGACAGGGAACAATCAGCCCCAGCATTTT. Amino acid sequence: CASSKQTGNNQPQHF.

In this sample, this clone turned up once. The J gene is TRBJ1-4, the V gene TRBV5-1, with TRBD1 identical over 9 bases. The CDR3 contains 14 residues. Germline CDR1 and CDR2: SGHRS and YFSETQ. V gave up 4 bases and J gave up 4 bases; unmatched junction bases: 2. For the CDR3, the DNA is TGCGCCAGCAGCGCGGACAGGGGTAATGAAAAACTGTTTTTT. Translated, it gives CASSADRGNEKLFF.

The chain is built from TRBV19 and TRBJ1-1, with D possibly being TRBD1 (6 bases). This CDR3 contains 15 residues. The V gene lost 3 bases and the J gene lost 0 bases, with 11 bases spanning the gap. Germline V gives CDR1 LNHDA, CDR2 SQIVND (reference sequence). The DNA of the CDR3 is TGTGCCAGTAGTATTTGGACAGCAATGAACACTGAAGCTTTCTTT. It yields the protein CASSIWTAMNTEAFF.

This clone was seen only a few times. The V call is TRBV6-2 or TRBV6-3, the J call TRBJ2-7; D perhaps matches TRBD2 (6 bases). The V gene lost 0 bases and the J gene lost 0 bases, with 15 bases spanning the gap. This CDR3 has 17 residues. Germline CDR1 is MNHEY and CDR2 is SVGEGT. DNA for the CDR3: TGTGCCAGCAGTTACTCGAGGTGGTTCGGGGGCTCCTACGAGCAGTACTTC. Translation gives CASSYSRWFGGSYEQYF.

This chain's CDR3 is CASSVGLVEQFF. CDR3 nucleotides: TGTGCCAGCAGCGTAGGTCTCGTTGAGCAGTTCTTC. The chain has TRBV9 and TRBJ2-1, with D unresolved. The length of the CDR3 is 12 residues. The ends were cut back, 0 bases at V and 9 bases at J, with 7 bases in the middle. Germline V gene data show CDR1 as SGDLS and CDR2 as YYNGEE.

The V call is TRBV19, the J call TRBJ1-3; the D is unclear. The CDR3 has 16 amino acids. Trimming pared 5 bases from V and 1 base from J, leaving 15 bases between. Germline CDR1 LNHDA, CDR2 SQIVND (reference sequence). CDR3 amino acids: CASSPTYPKSGNTIYF. Written as DNA, the CDR3 is TGTGCCAGTAGTCCGACATACCCGAAATCTGGAAACACCATATATTTT.